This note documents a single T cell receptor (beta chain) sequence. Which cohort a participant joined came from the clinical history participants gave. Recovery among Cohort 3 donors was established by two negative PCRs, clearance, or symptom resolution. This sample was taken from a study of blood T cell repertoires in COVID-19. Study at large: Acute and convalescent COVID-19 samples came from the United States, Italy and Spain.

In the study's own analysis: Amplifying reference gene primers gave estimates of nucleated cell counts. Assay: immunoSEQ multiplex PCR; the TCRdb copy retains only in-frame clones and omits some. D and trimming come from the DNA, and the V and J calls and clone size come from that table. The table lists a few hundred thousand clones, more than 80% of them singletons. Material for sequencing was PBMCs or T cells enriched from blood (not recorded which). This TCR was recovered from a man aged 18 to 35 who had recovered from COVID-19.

The CDR3 spells CSVGDRVYEQYF. The CDR3 DNA is TGCAGCGTTGGGGACAGGGTCTACGAGCAGTACTTC. The chain joins TRBV29-1 to TRBJ2-7, with TRBD1 identical over 9 bases. In germline, CDR1 is SQVTM, CDR2 ANQGSEA. V gave up 4 bases and J gave up 3 bases; unmatched junction bases: 1. The CDR3 totals 12 residues.